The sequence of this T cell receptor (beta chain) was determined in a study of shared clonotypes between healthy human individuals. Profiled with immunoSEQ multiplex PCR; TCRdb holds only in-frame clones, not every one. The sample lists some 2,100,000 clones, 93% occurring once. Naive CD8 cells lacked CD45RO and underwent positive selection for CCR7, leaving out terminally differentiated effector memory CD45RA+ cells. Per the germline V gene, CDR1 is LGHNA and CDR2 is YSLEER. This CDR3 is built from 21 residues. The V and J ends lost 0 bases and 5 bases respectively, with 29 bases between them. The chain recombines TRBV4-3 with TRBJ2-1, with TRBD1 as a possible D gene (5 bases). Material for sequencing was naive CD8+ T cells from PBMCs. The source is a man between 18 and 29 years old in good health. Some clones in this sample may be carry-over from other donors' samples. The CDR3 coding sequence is TGCGCCAGCAGCCAAGATCAGGTTCGGCGGACCCGATGGGGCATAGACAATGAGCAGTTCTTC. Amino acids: CASSQDQVRRTRWGIDNEQFF.